The rows below give T cell receptor beta chains drawn from one sample of a study of blood T cell repertoires in COVID-19. Some clones are missing from TCRdb's copy, which holds only in-frame ones; the method was immunoSEQ multiplex PCR. Altogether 80,000 to 100,000 clones are present, more than 70% being singletons, with the ten largest covering about a fifth. Sequencing input: peripheral blood. The receptors originated from a woman older than 75 in a cohort sampled during active or convalescent COVID-19. Each CDR3 is given with its conserved first and last residue. Fields, in order: CDR3 protein, CDR3 DNA, D gene, J gene, V gene, clone size. The D gene is left open where the match is weak. Clone sizes are given selectively: once, few, many, or a class where the clone is expanded.

CDR3: CASRTPSQSSYNEQFF
DNA: TGTGCCAGCAGGACACCTAGCCAGAGCTCCTACAATGAGCAGTTCTTC
D: NA
J: TRBJ2-1
V: TRBV6-4
size: NA

CDR3: CASSVRARETQYF
DNA: TGTGCCAGTAGCGTGAGGGCGCGGGAGACCCAGTACTTC
D: NA
J: TRBJ2-5
V: TRBV6-5
size: once

CDR3: CSVDTGSTDTQYF
DNA: TGCAGCGTTGATACGGGAAGCACAGATACGCAGTATTTT
D: NA
J: TRBJ2-3
V: TRBV29-1
size: NA

CDR3: CATKGGTNEKLFF
DNA: TGTGCAACAAAAGGAGGCACTAATGAAAAACTGTTTTTT
D: NA
J: TRBJ1-4
V: TRBV19
size: NA

CDR3: CASRTDRVMNTEAFF
DNA: TGTGCCAGTAGGACGGACAGAGTGATGAACACTGAAGCTTTCTTT
D: NA
J: TRBJ1-1
V: TRBV19
size: once

CDR3: CASSSSGTGYNEQFF
DNA: TGTGCCAGCAGCTCCTCCGGGACAGGATACAATGAGCAGTTCTTC
D: TRBD1
J: TRBJ2-1
V: TRBV5-5
size: NA

CDR3: CSASAGSMTGELFF
DNA: TGCAGTGCTAGTGCGGGAAGTATGACCGGGGAGCTGTTTTTT
D: NA
J: TRBJ2-2
V: TRBV20-1
size: NA

CDR3: CASSLDGIGNQPQHF
DNA: TGCGCCAGCAGCTTGGACGGTATAGGCAATCAGCCCCAGCATTTT
D: NA
J: TRBJ1-5
V: TRBV5-1
size: NA

CDR3: CASSPEGGADTQYF
DNA: TGTGCCAGCAGTCCAGAGGGGGGGGCAGATACGCAGTATTTT
D: NA
J: TRBJ2-3
V: TRBV27
size: NA

CDR3: CASSTWTAPGNTIYF
DNA: TGTGCCAGTAGTACTTGGACAGCCCCCGGAAACACCATATATTTT
D: NA
J: TRBJ1-3
V: TRBV19
size: NA

CDR3: CASSSPTGATDQPQHF
DNA: TGTGCCAGCAGCTCGCCGACAGGGGCCACCGATCAGCCCCAGCATTTT
D: TRBD1
J: TRBJ1-5
V: TRBV7-9
size: NA

CDR3: CASSVGGRPGETQYF
DNA: TGTGCCAGCTCGGTTGGCGGGAGGCCTGGGGAGACCCAGTACTTC
D: TRBD2
J: TRBJ2-5
V: TRBV6-5
size: NA

CDR3: CSVAKNLGNTIYF
DNA: TGCAGCGTTGCTAAAAACCTCGGAAACACCATATATTTT
D: NA
J: TRBJ1-3
V: TRBV29-1
size: NA

CDR3: CASPTIMNTEAFF
DNA: TGTGCCAGTCCCACAATTATGAACACTGAAGCTTTCTTT
D: NA
J: TRBJ1-1
V: TRBV21-1
size: NA

CDR3: CASSLGGTGLTNYGYTF
DNA: TGTGCCAGCAGCTTAGGTGGGACAGGCCTTACTAACTATGGCTACACCTTC
D: TRBD1
J: TRBJ1-2
V: TRBV13
size: once

CDR3: CASGLTAGTGAPLDYGYTF
DNA: TGTGCTAGTGGTTTGACGGCCGGGACAGGGGCCCCGTTGGACTATGGCTACACCTTC
D: TRBD1
J: TRBJ1-2
V: TRBV12-5
size: NA

CDR3: CASRIDSFSGNTIYF
DNA: TGTGCCAGCAGGATAGACAGCTTCTCTGGAAACACCATATATTTT
D: NA
J: TRBJ1-3
V: TRBV2
size: NA

CDR3: CASSVGGGGSSPLHF
DNA: TGTGCCAGCAGCGTAGGGGGAGGGGGTAGTTCACCCCTCCACTTT
D: NA
J: TRBJ1-6
V: TRBV9
size: once

CDR3: CSARQVEQFF
DNA: TGCAGTGCTAGACAGGTTGAGCAGTTCTTC
D: NA
J: TRBJ2-1
V: TRBV20-1
size: NA

CDR3: CASSGGLDQPQHF
DNA: TGTGCCAGCAGCGGAGGACTCGATCAGCCCCAGCATTTT
D: NA
J: TRBJ1-5
V: TRBV5-6
size: once

CDR3: CASSHSANQETQYF
DNA: TGCGCCAGCAGCCACAGCGCTAACCAAGAGACCCAGTACTTC
D: NA
J: TRBJ2-5
V: TRBV4-1
size: NA

CDR3: CASSISGSYGYTF
DNA: TGTGCCAGTAGTATTTCAGGGTCCTATGGCTACACCTTC
D: NA
J: TRBJ1-2
V: TRBV19
size: NA